The rows below give T cell receptor beta chains drawn from one sample of a study of T cell changes during pregnancy in multiple sclerosis. Repertoires were generated with immunoSEQ multiplex PCR, while TCRdb's copy carries only in-frame clones and drops some. The top ten hold around 3.2% of the sample, which has under 120,000 clones, 91% seen once. This specimen was peripheral blood, taken after pregnancy. Receptors originate from a female donor with multiple sclerosis, enrolled in a pregnancy study. Both conserved end residues are part of each CDR3. D genes are given only for firm matches. Clone size, where shown, is once, few, many, or a class for clones that have expanded.

d_gene: TRBD1; abundance: NA; j_gene: TRBJ1-6; v_gene: TRBV25-1; CDR3aa: CASSSGQAGNSPLHF; CDR3nt: TGTGCCAGCAGTTCCGGACAGGCTGGGAATTCACCCCTCCACTTT
d_gene: TRBD2; abundance: once; j_gene: TRBJ2-5; v_gene: TRBV6-6; CDR3aa: CASSPRGGLQETQYF; CDR3nt: TGTGCCAGCAGTCCACGGGGGGGCCTCCAAGAGACCCAGTACTTC
d_gene: NA; abundance: NA; j_gene: TRBJ2-5; v_gene: TRBV4-1; CDR3aa: CASSQPQETQYF; CDR3nt: TGCGCCAGCAGCCAACCCCAGGAGACCCAGTACTTC
d_gene: TRBD1; abundance: NA; j_gene: TRBJ2-6; v_gene: TRBV2; CDR3aa: CASSEATTGPSGANVLTF; CDR3nt: TGTGCCAGCAGTGAAGCGACGACAGGGCCCTCTGGGGCCAACGTCCTGACTTTC
d_gene: TRBD2; abundance: NA; j_gene: TRBJ2-3; v_gene: TRBV7-2; CDR3aa: CASSRRTSGGIDTQYF; CDR3nt: TGTGCCAGCAGCAGAAGGACTAGCGGGGGGATAGATACGCAGTATTTT
d_gene: TRBD2; abundance: NA; j_gene: TRBJ2-1; v_gene: TRBV5-6; CDR3aa: CASDQAGGGSFF; CDR3nt: TGTGCCAGCGACCAGGCCGGCGGGGGGTCTTTCTTC
d_gene: TRBD1; abundance: few; j_gene: TRBJ1-1; v_gene: TRBV29-1; CDR3aa: CSVRTGGLTEAFF; CDR3nt: TGCAGCGTCAGGACAGGGGGACTGACTGAAGCTTTCTTT
d_gene: NA; abundance: once; j_gene: TRBJ1-1; v_gene: TRBV7-6; CDR3aa: CASSRWAGVGAFF; CDR3nt: TGTGCCAGCAGCCGCTGGGCGGGCGTTGGAGCTTTCTTT
d_gene: NA; abundance: NA; j_gene: TRBJ2-1; v_gene: TRBV7-2; CDR3aa: CASSYSGNEQFF; CDR3nt: TGTGCCAGCAGCTACAGTGGGAATGAGCAGTTCTTC
d_gene: NA; abundance: NA; j_gene: TRBJ1-1; v_gene: TRBV4-1; CDR3aa: CASSQYFSVQAFF; CDR3nt: TGCGCCAGCAGCCAATACTTTTCTGTCCAAGCTTTCTTT
d_gene: NA; abundance: few; j_gene: TRBJ2-3; v_gene: TRBV5-1; CDR3aa: CASNPTGTDTQYF; CDR3nt: TGCGCCAGCAACCCCACGGGGACAGATACGCAGTATTTT
d_gene: NA; abundance: NA; j_gene: TRBJ2-6; v_gene: TRBV5-1; CDR3aa: CASSWTASASGANVLTF; CDR3nt: TGCGCCAGCAGCTGGACAGCTTCTGCCTCTGGGGCCAACGTCCTGACTTTC
d_gene: NA; abundance: NA; j_gene: TRBJ2-2; v_gene: TRBV2; CDR3aa: CASIPTRTGELFF; CDR3nt: TGTGCCAGCATACCCACTAGAACCGGGGAGCTGTTTTTT
d_gene: NA; abundance: NA; j_gene: TRBJ1-4; v_gene: TRBV2; CDR3aa: CASSRERGDEKLFF; CDR3nt: TGTGCCAGCAGCCGGGAACGTGGGGATGAAAAACTGTTTTTT
d_gene: TRBD1; abundance: NA; j_gene: TRBJ1-6; v_gene: TRBV15; CDR3aa: CATSSRDRRIPLHF; CDR3nt: TGTGCCACCAGCAGCCGGGACAGGCGCATCCCCCTCCACTTT
d_gene: NA; abundance: NA; j_gene: TRBJ2-7; v_gene: TRBV19; CDR3aa: CASSPDTSYEQYF; CDR3nt: TGTGCCAGTAGCCCTGACACCTCCTACGAGCAGTACTTC
d_gene: NA; abundance: NA; j_gene: TRBJ1-4; v_gene: TRBV5-6; CDR3aa: CASSAGIRNEKLFF; CDR3nt: TGTGCCAGCAGCGCAGGGATACGAAATGAAAAACTGTTTTTT
d_gene: NA; abundance: NA; j_gene: TRBJ2-7; v_gene: TRBV11-2; CDR3aa: CASSLLSAGGKTYEQYF; CDR3nt: TGTGCCAGCAGCTTACTCTCTGCTGGCGGGAAAACCTACGAGCAGTACTTC
d_gene: TRBD2; abundance: NA; j_gene: TRBJ2-3; v_gene: TRBV9; CDR3aa: CASSVGSGGTSDTQYF; CDR3nt: TGTGCCAGCAGCGTAGGGAGCGGGGGGACCTCAGATACGCAGTATTTT
d_gene: TRBD1; abundance: NA; j_gene: TRBJ2-5; v_gene: TRBV27; CDR3aa: CASTSLQGARMETQYF; CDR3nt: TGTGCCAGCACTTCACTACAGGGGGCAAGGATGGAGACCCAGTACTTC
d_gene: TRBD2; abundance: NA; j_gene: TRBJ2-7; v_gene: TRBV18; CDR3aa: CASSPSGGAYEQYF; CDR3nt: TGTGCCAGCTCACCATCGGGGGGGGCCTACGAGCAGTACTTC
d_gene: NA; abundance: NA; j_gene: TRBJ2-1; v_gene: TRBV2; CDR3aa: CATQGVDNEQFF; CDR3nt: TGTGCCACACAAGGGGTCGACAATGAGCAGTTCTTC
d_gene: NA; abundance: NA; j_gene: TRBJ1-2; v_gene: TRBV19; CDR3aa: CASSLRTGRGYTF; CDR3nt: TGTGCCAGTAGTTTGCGTACAGGAAGAGGCTACACCTTC
d_gene: TRBD2; abundance: NA; j_gene: TRBJ2-3; v_gene: TRBV2; CDR3aa: CASSELRGGTDTQYF; CDR3nt: TGTGCCAGCAGTGAATTGCGGGGGGGAACAGATACGCAGTATTTT
d_gene: TRBD1; abundance: NA; j_gene: TRBJ1-6; v_gene: TRBV6-1; CDR3aa: CASNRQGNNSPLHF; CDR3nt: TGTGCCAGCAACCGACAGGGAAATAATTCACCCCTCCACTTT
d_gene: NA; abundance: NA; j_gene: TRBJ1-1; v_gene: TRBV9; CDR3aa: CASSVNADTEAFF; CDR3nt: TGTGCCAGCAGCGTAAATGCGGACACTGAAGCTTTCTTT
d_gene: TRBD1; abundance: NA; j_gene: TRBJ2-7; v_gene: TRBV4-2; CDR3aa: CASSHLTGGHEQYF; CDR3nt: TGTGCCAGCAGCCACCTGACAGGGGGGCACGAGCAGTACTTC
d_gene: NA; abundance: NA; j_gene: TRBJ1-1; v_gene: TRBV7-9; CDR3aa: CASSSLSENTEAFF; CDR3nt: TGTGCCAGCAGCTCCCTGTCAGAAAACACTGAAGCTTTCTTT
d_gene: TRBD1; abundance: few; j_gene: TRBJ1-5; v_gene: TRBV6-1; CDR3aa: CASSDGGGQGFQPQHF; CDR3nt: TGTGCCAGCAGTGATGGAGGGGGACAGGGTTTTCAGCCCCAGCATTTT